The sequence of this T cell receptor beta chain was determined in a study of T cell responses to AZD1222 COVID-19 vaccine. Findings of the study overall: Seropositivity was recorded at baseline in only a handful of AZD1222 recipients. When two AZD1222 doses had been given, Spike-specific TCR breadth and depth rose.

This clone is a singleton in its sample. The antigen is unknown. CDR1 and CDR2 from the germline V gene are SEHNR and FQNEAQ (reference sequence). Trimming took off 3 bases at V and 4 bases at J, with 12 bases between the two ends. The CDR3 totals 14 residues. Method: immunoSEQ multiplex PCR; TCRdb's copy keeps in-frame clones and lacks some. This sample has about 120,000 clones, with 85% to 90% found just once. The sample in question was peripheral blood, obtained on day 0 of AZD1222 vaccination. The chain carries TRBV7-9 and TRBJ2-5; D is possibly TRBD2 (7 bases). This TCR was recovered from an adult in good health. This chain's CDR3 is CASSFMGGGETQYF. DNA of the CDR3: TGTGCCAGCAGCTTCATGGGAGGGGGAGAGACCCAGTACTTC.